This T cell receptor (beta chain) was identified during a study of T cell responses to AZD1222 COVID-19 vaccine. Comment on this clone: The target antigen is unknown.

General study findings and limits: Clonal diversity was possibly underestimated, and the donors were mostly white British, with more females.

Trimming stripped 3 bases from V and 1 base from J, with 9 bases between. Germline CDR1 LNHDA, CDR2 SQIVND (reference sequence). The CDR3 is 14 amino acids. Assay: immunoSEQ multiplex PCR; the TCRdb copy retains only in-frame clones and omits some. The table records about 100,000 clones, approximately 91% of them present only once. The V and J genes are TRBV19 and TRBJ1-1; D ambiguous. The origin of this receptor is an adult in good health. Source: peripheral blood, taken on day 0 of AZD1222 vaccination. Written as DNA, the CDR3 is TGTGCCAGTAGTATCCCGGGGTGGAACACTGAAGCTTTCTTT. Encoded protein: CASSIPGWNTEAFF.